These 10 T cell receptor beta chains originate from one sample sequenced in a study of T cells after posttransplantation cyclophosphamide. Cells defined as naive were viable CD3+CD4+ or CD3+CD8+ and CCR7+CD45RA+CD45RO-CD95-CD27+CD28+. Clones were read by immunoSEQ multiplex PCR, and TCRdb kept only the in-frame ones, dropping some. This sample has approximately 9,700 clones, with roughly 98% found just once. The source material was naive CD4+ T cells sorted from PBMCs. The receptors shown here come from an older woman in good health, CMV-negative, and a related stem cell transplant donor.

V usage is TRBV7-3 and J usage is TRBJ2-1; D gene uncertain. The CDR3 sequence is 13 residues long. Germline lookup yields CDR1 SGHTA and CDR2 FQGTGA. The V end lost 5 bases, the J end lost 6 bases, and 11 bases lay between the germline ends. The CDR3 DNA sequence: TGTGCCAGCAGCCCCCTAGGAATCAATGAGCAGTTCTTC. Its protein product is CASSPLGINEQFF.

The chain carries TRBV5-1 and TRBJ1-1; D is unclear. V lost 3 bases and J 0 bases, leaving 15 bases between the germline ends. The CDR3 is 16 amino acids. In germline, CDR1 is SGHRS, CDR2 YFSETQ. The CDR3 here is CASSSGGTRVNTEAFF. Written as DNA, the CDR3 is TGCGCCAGCAGCTCGGGCGGCACTAGGGTGAACACTGAAGCTTTCTTT.

The genes are TRBV6-5 and TRBJ2-5, with 8 bases identical to TRBD2. Per the germline V gene, CDR1 is MNHEY and CDR2 is SVGAGI. This CDR3 has 14 amino acids. With 6 bases clipped from V and 5 bases from J, the junction kept 8 bases outside the gene matches. The CDR3 is CASSPPPGGETQYF. The CDR3 nucleotides read TGTGCCAGCAGCCCCCCCCCGGGGGGGGAGACCCAGTACTTC.

This sequence joins TRBV18 and TRBJ1-1; possibly TRBD1 for D (5 bases). The CDR3 runs to 15 residues. The germline V gene has CDR1 KGHSH and CDR2 LQKENI. Between the trimmed V and J ends, which lost 0 bases and 1 base, there was a span of 9 bases. The chain's CDR3 is CASSPPSGGNTEAFF. CDR3 DNA: TGTGCCAGCTCACCACCCTCGGGGGGGAACACTGAAGCTTTCTTT.

With respect to this clone: The junction differs from germline at one of its ends, possibly a read error. The chain has TRBV19 and TRBJ1-5, with 12 bases lining up with TRBD1. The CDR3 spans 16 residues. Germline values: CDR1 LNHDA, CDR2 SQIVND (reference sequence). In nucleotides, the CDR3 is TGTGCCAGTAGTATGTGGGGGACAGGGGGCAACCAGCCCCAGCATTTT. Translating gives CASSMWGTGGNQPQHF.

V is TRBV28 and J is TRBJ2-1; TRBD1 agrees at 7 bases. CDR3 length: 14 amino acids. Per germline, CDR1 MDHEN and CDR2 SYDVKM. J was trimmed by 4 bases and V by 5 bases; bases with no gene match: 5. As DNA, the CDR3 is TGTGCCAGCAGTACCCCGGGACAGTACAATGAGCAGTTCTTC. It codes for CASSTPGQYNEQFF.

The chain couples TRBV11-1 to TRBJ1-1, with D unclear. Germline loops: CDR1 SGHAT, CDR2 FQDESV (reference sequence). The CDR3 is 12 amino acids. Trimming cost V 5 bases and J 7 bases, with 11 bases left between them. The CDR3 spells CASSQERVEAFF. In nucleotides, the CDR3 is TGTGCCAGCAGCCAGGAGAGGGTTGAAGCTTTCTTT.

This chain connects TRBV28 to TRBJ1-5; D is ambiguous. The CDR3 contains 13 residues. V gave up 6 bases and J gave up 10 bases, with 16 bases separating them. Germline lookup yields CDR1 MDHEN and CDR2 SYDVKM. CDR3 sequence reads: CASSQAAVGPQHF. The CDR3 nucleotides are TGTGCCAGCAGCCAGGCAGCCGTGGGCCCCCAGCATTTT.

The chain recombines TRBV30 with TRBJ2-7, with 7 nucleotides matching TRBD1. Germline lookup yields CDR1 GTSNPN and CDR2 SVGIG (reference sequence). The CDR3 loop spans 11 amino acids. With V trimmed by 7 bases and J by 6 bases, 6 bases remained unmatched. CDR3 sequence (DNA): TGTGCCTTTACGACAGGGTTCGAGCAGTACTTC. This sequence encodes CAFTTGFEQYF. The full variable domain, rest sourced from reference TRBV30 and TRBJ2-7, is SQTIHQWPATLVQPVGSPLSLECTVEGTSNPNLYWYRQAAGRGLQLLFYSVGIGQISSEVPQNLSASRPQDRQFILSSKKLLLSDSGFYLCAFTTGFEQYFGPGTRLTVT.

The rearrangement links TRBV4-3 to TRBJ1-6; TRBD1 is a possible D gene (6 bases). CDR1 and CDR2 from the germline V gene are LGHNA and YSLEER. Trimming shortened V by 1 base and J by 13 bases, and 14 bases separated the two germline ends. This CDR3 spans 14 amino acids. The CDR3 sequence: CASSQVRGTSPLHF. For the CDR3, the DNA is TGCGCCAGCAGCCAAGTTAGGGGGACCTCCCCCCTCCACTTT.